This TCR beta chain was sequenced during a study of T cell repertoires in cytomegalovirus infection (dated by TCRdb to the late 2010s). In terms of the full investigation: Because public TCR beta signatures pointed to carriage of CMV infection together with the matching HLA type, the HLA type of each donor mattered for the analysis.

In this sample, this clonotype turned up many times. Its specific antigen is unknown. It has no much larger one-base neighbor in the sample; base qualities were not kept. V loses 4 bases at its end and J loses 2 bases; junction bases beyond the gene matches: 8. The CDR3 contains 17 residues, cysteine and phenylalanine counted. Only the CDR3 DNA is retained, 51 bases long and in frame from the first base. For CDR1 and CDR2, the germline V gene lists SGHVS and FNYEAQ. Sequenced on an Illumina HiSeq 1500. In TCRdb, the public reads were trimmed at Q25 with fastp and aligned with MiXCR, with productive beta chains retained. Duplicate CDR3 protein sequences are folded into a single record with the most common DNA and genes. The sample records fewer than 250,000 distinct CDR3 sequences, 9% to 15% of which are singletons. Approximately 1.8% of the sample goes to the ten largest clones. Results and caveats for the whole study, not just this receptor: In both this cohort and an independent roughly 350-donor cohort, the cumulative frequency of public TCR beta family members distinguished carriers of CMV infection plus the relevant HLA type. The ex vivo response was dominated by HLA-C-restricted CMV-specific TCR beta clonotypes, and the single most frequent clonotype in two of eight donors was supplied by these HLA-C-restricted clonotypes.

This clonotype was sampled from a human donor in good health (CMV status not recorded). Some clones in this sample may be carry-over from other donors' samples. The sequencing sample was made of PBMCs. The chain links TRBV7-6 with TRBJ2-1; TRBD1 matches 10 bases in the middle. The nucleotide sequence reads TGTGCCAGCAGCTCGGCCACCGGGACAGGGGCCTACAATGAGCAGTTCTTC. It translates as CASSSATGTGAYNEQFF.